This T cell receptor beta chain emerged from a study of PD-1 blockade in mismatch repair-deficient tumors. The overall study: Enrolled about 2012-2016, patients had progressing, pretreated mismatch repair-deficient cancers of approximately 13 types.

The study's findings and limits: Tumor-resident clones, often absent from pretreatment blood, expanded after pembrolizumab and then contracted.

On this clone: Its target is unknown.

Clones were read by immunoSEQ multiplex PCR, and TCRdb kept only the in-frame ones, dropping some. In the table there are 80,000 to 100,000 clones, around 85% of which are singletons. The CDR3 contains 13 residues. Germline CDR1 reads SGHRS; CDR2 reads YFSETQ. V was clipped by 5 bases and J by 5 bases; unmatched bases: 5. The TCR comes from an adult with mismatch repair-deficient cancer. J is TRBJ2-5 and V is TRBV5-1; 8 bases fit TRBD1. This specimen consisted of peripheral blood, obtained 12 weeks after starting pembrolizumab. CDR3 in DNA: TGCGCCAGCAGTCAACAGGGGGGTGAGACCCAGTACTTC. Its translation: CASSQQGGETQYF.